This T cell receptor (beta chain) was retrieved from a study of shared clonotypes between healthy human individuals. Study outcomes and limitations: The study found lower generation probabilities in non-shared clonotypes than in those shared by all four donors.

Assay used: immunoSEQ multiplex PCR; TCRdb lists only in-frame clones, some missing. The repertoire holds roughly 2.6 million clones, approximately 90% seen once, with under 0.15% in the top ten. Every one of the donors was a Caucasian adult that lived in Nashville, Tennessee. Germline-derived CDR1 and CDR2 are LNHDA and SQIVND (reference sequence). V shed 3 bases, J shed 5 bases, and the junction held 7 bases outside the gene matches. CDR3 size: 16 residues. On this clone: Its antigen is not identified.

The V call is TRBV19, the J call TRBJ1-5; 10 bases are shared with TRBD1. The source is a man between 18 and 35 years old in good health. Source material: naive CD4+ T cells sorted from blood. This sample's subset: CD45RA+ positively selected. The CDR3 sequence: CASSITRTGGDQPQHF. The CDR3 DNA sequence: TGTGCCAGTAGTATCACAAGGACAGGGGGAGATCAGCCCCAGCATTTT.